This entry lists 18 T cell receptor beta chains sequenced from one sample in a study of PD-L1 blockade in urothelial cancer. Described time point: pretreatment peripheral blood. Produced via immunoSEQ multiplex PCR; TCRdb's table is partial and in-frame only. The repertoire has some 89,000 clones, 85% of them found once; the top ten carry about 15%. The material was PBMCs, obtained around atezolizumab (anti-PD-L1) treatment. Receptors originate from a man aged 55 to 70 with urothelial cancer.

The chain uses TRBV6-6 and TRBJ2-7; the D gene is possibly TRBD1 (7 bases). V lost 2 bases and J lost 3, with 17 bases in between. The CDR3 consists of 16 residues. CDR1 and CDR2 (germline): MNHNY, SVGAGI (reference sequence). For the CDR3, the DNA is TGTGCCAGCAGTTACCCCCTGGAGGGACAGTACTACGAGCAGTACTTC. Amino acids: CASSYPLEGQYYEQYF.

The V gene is TRBV2, the J gene TRBJ1-1; D perhaps matches TRBD1 (5 bases). Germline loops: CDR1 SNHLY, CDR2 FYNNEI. Trimming left V 6 bases short and J 0 bases short, with 14 bases between. The CDR3 runs 15 residues. The CDR3 region has the DNA TGTGCCAGCAGGGGTGTAGACAGACTGAACACTGAAGCTTTCTTT. Translated, it gives CASRGVDRLNTEAFF.

The chain joins TRBV2 to TRBJ2-7; D gene uncertain. V was clipped by 2 bases and J by 9 bases, with 5 bases between them. CDR1 is SNHLY, CDR2 FYNNEI, per germline. CDR3 length: 10 amino acids. DNA of the CDR3: TGTGCCAGCAGTGAATCGGTGCAGTACTTC. Translating it yields CASSESVQYF.

This clone was detected once. The chain is built from TRBV15 and TRBJ2-6; D is undetermined. V lost 0 bases, J lost 2 bases, and 5 bases lay in between. This CDR3 has 15 residues. Germline assignment: CDR1 LNHNV and CDR2 YYDKDF (reference sequence). The CDR3 loop is CATSRDTAGANVLTF. In DNA form, the CDR3 reads TGTGCCACCAGCAGAGATACTGCTGGGGCCAACGTCCTGACTTTC.

This clone was counted between two and nine times. V and J are TRBV7-3 and TRBJ2-1, with TRBD2 matching 7 bases. There are 16 residues in the CDR3. Unmatched junction bases numbered 11, after V lost 5 bases and J lost 4 bases. Germline CDR1 and CDR2: SGHTA and FQGTGA. CDR3 loop: CASSPGEGRVYNEQFF. CDR3 bases: TGTGCCAGCAGCCCCGGGGAGGGGCGGGTATACAATGAGCAGTTCTTC.

CDR3 DNA: TGTGCCAGCTCACCCGCGGGGGGATGGGAGACCCAGTACTTC. Its translation: CASSPAGGWETQYF. The chain links TRBV18 to TRBJ2-5; 8 positions match TRBD2. The CDR3 has 14 amino acids. CDR1 KGHSH and CDR2 LQKENI come from the germline V gene. V gave up 3 bases and J gave up 5 bases; unmatched junction bases: 5. The variable domain in full, completed from reference TRBV18 and TRBJ2-5, reads NAGVMQNPRHLVRRRGQEARLRCSPMKGHSHVYWYRQLPEEGLKFMVYLQKENIIDESGMPKERFSAEFPKEGPSILRIQQVVRGDSAAYFCASSPAGGWETQYFGPGTRLLVL.

The CDR3 protein is CASSVESGSSYNEQFF. The CDR3 DNA reads TGTGCCAGCAGCGTAGAGAGCGGAAGCTCCTACAATGAGCAGTTCTTC. The chain uses TRBV9 and TRBJ2-1; D is perhaps TRBD2 (5 bases). CDR1 and CDR2 from the germline V gene are SGDLS and YYNGEE. There are 16 residues in the CDR3. The V gene lost 0 bases and the J gene lost 0 bases, with 10 bases spanning the gap.

CDR3 nucleotides: TGTGCCAGCAGCGAAACAGGGGTAACTGAAGCTTTCTTT. Its protein is CASSETGVTEAFF. This chain connects TRBV7-3 to TRBJ1-1; 7 nucleotides agree with TRBD1. This CDR3 region has 13 residues. V lost 5 bases to trimming and J lost 5 bases; unmatched junction nucleotides: 5. CDR1 and CDR2 from the germline V gene are SGHTA and FQGTGA.

The chain employs TRBV6-4 and TRBJ2-1; 7 bases line up with TRBD2. From germline, CDR1 is MRHNA and CDR2 SNTAGT. V lost 4 bases and J lost 7; bases outside the gene matches: 10. CDR3 size: 15 residues. For the CDR3, the DNA is TGTGCCAGCAGTGTCCAAAGCGGGAACGGGAATGAGCAGTTCTTC. Its translation: CASSVQSGNGNEQFF.

The CDR3 loop is CASSDLAGTSNQPQHF. The CDR3 DNA follows: TGTGCCAGCAGTGACCTTGCGGGAACGAGCAATCAGCCCCAGCATTTT. J is TRBJ1-5 and V is TRBV6-1; D is unclear. Deletions cut 3 bases from V and 1 base from J, with 13 bases between. Germline CDR1 MNHNS, CDR2 SASEGT. The CDR3 length is 16 residues.

The gene calls are TRBV30 and TRBJ2-5, with TRBD1 matching over 10 bases. Per the germline V gene, CDR1 is GTSNPN and CDR2 is SVGIG (reference sequence). V lost 5 bases, J lost 7 bases, and 13 bases stayed unmatched. The length of the CDR3 is 15 residues. The CDR3 region has the DNA TGTGCCTGGGACGACAGGGGGCGCATGGAGGGGACCCAGTACTTC. Translating gives CAWDDRGRMEGTQYF.

The rearrangement links TRBV7-9 to TRBJ1-2; 7 bases agree with TRBD1. The CDR3 runs 15 residues. Germline CDR1 SEHNR, CDR2 FQNEAQ (reference sequence). Trimming took 1 base from V and 5 from J; bases not matched to a gene: 7. The DNA for the CDR3 is TGTGCCAGCAGCTTAGAAGGGGGCCATCTGTATGGCTACACCTTC. Encoded protein: CASSLEGGHLYGYTF. The full variable domain, its missing parts supplied by reference TRBV7-9 and TRBJ1-2, is DTGVSQNPRHKITKRGQNVTFRCDPISEHNRLYWYRQTLGQGPEFLTYFQNEAQLEKSRLLSDRFSAERPKGSFSTLEIQRTEQGDSAMYLCASSLEGGHLYGYTFGSGTRLTVV.

This clone was seen a few times. V is TRBV18 and J is TRBJ2-1; possibly TRBD2 for D (5 bases). This CDR3 has 15 residues. V was clipped by 6 bases and J by 0 bases, with 12 bases between them. CDR1 KGHSH and CDR2 LQKENI come from the germline V gene. CDR3 residues: CASSPGLSSYNEQFF. In DNA, the CDR3 is TGTGCCAGCTCCCCTGGACTTAGCTCCTACAATGAGCAGTTCTTC.

The genes are TRBV2 and TRBJ2-1; 9 nucleotides align to TRBD1. V trimming: 5 bases; J trimming: 12 bases; junction bases outside the gene matches: 17. Germline V gene lookup returns CDR1 SNHLY and CDR2 FYNNEI. This CDR3 is 16 amino acids long. The CDR3 DNA follows: TGTGCCAGCAGTTCTATCCTGGGACAGGGTACGTCCGGGCAGTTCTTC. It encodes CASSSILGQGTSGQFF.

The chain is built from TRBV6-6 and TRBJ1-2, with 7 positions matching TRBD1. The trim removed 5 bases at V and 7 bases at J, leaving 1 base unmatched. The germline gives CDR1 MNHNY, CDR2 SVGAGI (reference sequence). CDR3 size: 11 residues. Written as DNA, the CDR3 is TGTGCCAGCAGTAACAGGGGTGGCTACACCTTC. Its protein is CASSNRGGYTF.

This clone was seen a handful of times. The V gene is TRBV19, the J gene TRBJ2-2; no reliable D call. Germline V CDR1 and CDR2: LNHDA, SQIVND (reference sequence). V lost 5 bases, J lost 4 bases, and 11 bases lay in between. The CDR3 runs to 14 residues. CDR3 DNA: TGTGCCAGTAGTCCTGTCGCGATCACCGGGGAGCTGTTTTTT. Protein sequence: CASSPVAITGELFF.

The genes are TRBV6-5 and TRBJ1-6; TRBD1 matches 9 bases. The junction had 9 bases not matched to a gene; V was cut back by 6 bases and J by 9 bases. CDR3 length equals 15 residues. CDR1 and CDR2 (germline): MNHEY, SVGAGI. CDR3 amino acids: CASSLPGQGSSPLHF. CDR3 in DNA: TGTGCCAGCAGCCTGCCGGGACAGGGTAGTTCACCCCTCCACTTT.

In nucleotides, the CDR3 is TGTGCCAGCTCACCGGTAAGCGGCGCGAACACCGGGGAGCTGTTTTTT. Protein: CASSPVSGANTGELFF. The genes are TRBV18 and TRBJ2-2, with D possibly matching TRBD2 (5 bases). The CDR3 spans 16 residues. Between the trimmed V and J ends, which lost 3 bases and 0 bases, there was a span of 11 bases. Per the germline V gene, CDR1 is KGHSH and CDR2 is LQKENI. The whole variable domain, filled in from reference TRBV18 and TRBJ2-2, reads NAGVMQNPRHLVRRRGQEARLRCSPMKGHSHVYWYRQLPEEGLKFMVYLQKENIIDESGMPKERFSAEFPKEGPSILRIQQVVRGDSAAYFCASSPVSGANTGELFFGEGSRLTVL.